The 13 T cell receptor beta chains presented below share a single source sample, sequenced in a study of breast tumors, draining lymph nodes, adjacent tissues. TCRdb re-called the multiplex PCR reads with MiXCR, one entry per CDR3 protein. Among around 43,000 distinct CDR3 sequences listed, 23% were seen once. Source material: breast tumor tissue. All receptors derive from a female donor with breast cancer. Some clones in this sample may be carry-over from other donors' samples.

This chain uses TRBV20-1 with TRBJ2-5; the match to TRBD1 covers 9 bases. CDR1 and CDR2 from the germline V gene are DFQATT and SNEGSKA (reference sequence). Trimming at V came to 6 bases and at J to 4 bases, leaving 12 bases not matched to a gene. The CDR3 totals 15 residues. The CDR3 loop is CSAVSPGQGVETQYF. The CDR3 nucleotides are TGCAGTGCCGTTTCCCCGGGACAGGGTGTAGAGACCCAGTACTTC.

The sample holds many counts of this clonotype. V is TRBV5-1 and J is TRBJ1-5; no clear D gene. Germline-derived CDR1 and CDR2 are SGHRS and YFSETQ. The CDR3 contains 15 residues. The V gene lost 0 bases and the J gene lost 6 bases, with 13 bases spanning the gap. The CDR3 is CASSLEGGRGQPQHF. As DNA, the CDR3 is TGCGCCAGCAGCTTGGAGGGCGGCCGGGGTCAGCCCCAGCATTTT.

This clonotype was counted ten times or more. J is TRBJ1-2 and V is TRBV12-3 or TRBV12-4; 10 bases align to TRBD1. V dropped 6 bases and J dropped 7; count of bases not matched to a gene: 5. This CDR3 comprises 13 residues. CDR3 region: CASSRQGAVGYTF. The CDR3 nucleotides read TGTGCCAGCAGCAGACAGGGGGCGGTTGGCTACACCTTC.

The J gene is TRBJ2-1, the V gene TRBV25-1, with 11 bases aligning to TRBD2. Trimming at V came to 5 bases and at J to 6 bases, leaving 9 bases not matched to a gene. Germline V CDR1 and CDR2: MGHDK, SYGVNS. This CDR3 is 16 amino acids long. CDR3 loop: CASSKQTSGALNEQFF. CDR3 DNA: TGTGCCAGCAGTAAACAGACTAGCGGGGCCCTCAATGAGCAGTTCTTC.

This clonotype has a count of ten or more. CDR3 loop: CASSVAQGSYEQYF. The CDR3 DNA reads as TGTGCCAGCAGCGTAGCCCAGGGAAGCTACGAGCAGTACTTC. The V call is TRBV9, the J call TRBJ2-7; maybe TRBD1 (5 bases). The CDR3 is 14 residues long. With 0 bases removed from V and 3 bases from J, the gap between germline ends came to 10 bases. Per the germline V gene, CDR1 is SGDLS and CDR2 is YYNGEE.

This clonotype was observed at least ten times. The genes are TRBV7-9 and TRBJ1-4; the D gene is possibly TRBD1 (6 bases). The CDR3 covers 16 residues. The V gene's germline CDR1 is SEHNR and CDR2 FQNEAQ (reference sequence). Deletions cut 5 bases from V and 5 bases from J, with 18 bases between. The CDR3: CASSQGSGRRNEKLFF. The CDR3 DNA reads as TGTGCCAGCAGCCAGGGGAGCGGGAGAAGGAATGAAAAACTGTTTTTT.

There are many counts of this clonotype. The chain carries TRBV6-4 and TRBJ2-3; D is possibly TRBD2 (6 bases). The CDR3 consists of 15 residues. CDR1 is MRHNA and CDR2 is SNTAGT in the germline V gene. V lost 0 bases and J lost 4, with 11 bases in between. The chain's CDR3 is CASSDSIERADTQYF. CDR3 bases: TGTGCCAGCAGTGACTCGATCGAGCGGGCAGATACGCAGTATTTT.

Note on this clonotype: Possible read error: a much larger clone is one base away. V is TRBV19 and J is TRBJ2-7; D tentatively reads TRBD1 or TRBD2 (5 bases each). CDR3 length equals 15 residues. Germline V gives CDR1 LNHDA, CDR2 SQIVND (reference sequence). CDR3 in amino acids: CASSIGPGSSHEQYF. CDR3 DNA: TGTGCCAGTAGTATTGGGCCAGGGAGCTCCCACGAGCAGTACTTC.

The J gene is TRBJ2-7, the V gene TRBV20-1; the match to TRBD1 covers 7 bases. There are 14 residues in the CDR3. The V segment lost 4 bases and the J segment 2 bases; nucleotides outside the gene matches: 8. The germline V gene encodes CDR1 DFQATT and CDR2 SNEGSKA (reference sequence). The CDR3 reads CSAKGARSPYEQYF. DNA for the CDR3: TGCAGTGCTAAGGGGGCCCGAAGCCCCTACGAGCAGTACTTC.

Ten or more counts support this clonotype. The CDR3 spells CASSLSAGSSGNTIYF. Here the CDR3 DNA reads TGTGCCAGCAGCTTGTCGGCCGGTAGCTCTGGAAACACCATATATTTT. The chain employs TRBV7-9 and TRBJ1-3; D ambiguous. CDR1 and CDR2 from the germline V gene are SEHNR and FQNEAQ (reference sequence). V was shortened by 3 bases and J by 0 bases, with 12 bases between the two germline ends. There are 16 residues in the CDR3.

This clonotype was observed many times. J is TRBJ1-5 and V is TRBV19; 7 bases are a match to TRBD1. V lost 1 base to trimming and J lost 0 bases; unmatched junction nucleotides: 3. This CDR3 is built from 16 residues. Germline V gene data show CDR1 as LNHDA and CDR2 as SQIVND (reference sequence). Here the CDR3 reads CASSIGTGNSNQPQHF. DNA of the CDR3: TGTGCCAGTAGTATAGGGACAGGTAATAGCAATCAGCCCCAGCATTTT.

Ten or more counts support this clonotype. CDR3 nucleotides: TGTGCCAGCAGCTTACAAGCGGACAGCAGCTCCTACGAGCAGTACTTC. This translates into CASSLQADSSSYEQYF. The V and J genes are TRBV11-1 and TRBJ2-7; a possible D gene is TRBD1 (6 bases). Germline V gene data show CDR1 as SGHAT and CDR2 as FQDESV (reference sequence). The CDR3 sequence is 16 residues long. Trimming shortened V by 2 bases and J by 0 bases, and 14 bases separated the two germline ends.

This clonotype was detected many times. The chain couples TRBV20-1 to TRBJ2-2, with a possible D match to TRBD1 (5 bases). CDR3 length equals 14 residues. Germline CDR1 and CDR2: DFQATT and SNEGSKA (reference sequence). Trimming removed 6 bases at V and 2 bases at J, with 13 bases between. The CDR3 sequence is CSAQTQGNTGELFF. CDR3 sequence (DNA): TGCAGTGCCCAAACCCAGGGAAACACCGGGGAGCTGTTTTTT.